These T cell receptor beta chains were read from a single sample in a study of cytomegalovirus exposure and HLA in healthy donors. Profiling relied on immunoSEQ multiplex PCR, and the TCRdb table lists in-frame clones only, not all of them. Among around 140,000 clones, around 80% were seen once, and the ten largest hold over 2.5%. Sample: PBMCs. The receptors derive from a female donor in good health and CMV-seronegative. The CDR3 runs from the conserved cysteine through the conserved F or W.

j_gene,v_gene,CDR3aa
TRBJ1-1,TRBV27,CASSYRAMNTEAFF
TRBJ2-7,TRBV5-5,CASSQVGLAVNGEQYF
TRBJ2-1,TRBV29-1,CSVVRGAANEQFF
TRBJ2-3,TRBV29-1,CSVEEASGKTDTQYF
TRBJ2-1,TRBV19,CASSIRGGVSYNEQFF
TRBJ1-1,TRBV6-6,CASRPTVNTEAFF
TRBJ2-7,TRBV5-1,CASSHGGGGGGKEQYF
TRBJ1-2,TRBV5-1,CASSPGTGVPPSQDYGYTF
TRBJ2-5,TRBV28,CASSPNYSGSQETQYF
TRBJ1-1,TRBV29-1,CSVVGGHGNTEAFF
TRBJ2-7,TRBV28,CASSLEPSRGEQYF
TRBJ2-2,TRBV5-4,CASSLGTGTTSTGELFF
.,TRBV5-6,CASSPDRTNYEQYF
TRBJ2-2,TRBV28,CASSRGGATGELFF
TRBJ2-3,TRBV10-3,CAISESTSDTQYF
TRBJ1-1,TRBV28,CASRGGWGNTEAFF
TRBJ2-1,TRBV4-1,CASSHGNSGSSYNEQFF
TRBJ1-1,TRBV7-9,CASSSSGRLQAFF
TRBJ2-2,TRBV5-1,CASSPTGQTFPGELFF
TRBJ1-2,TRBV5-4,CASSFVRGRWYGYTF
TRBJ1-6,TRBV5-1,CASSLTGGSDSPLHF
TRBJ2-7,TRBV28,CASSPPSYEQYF
TRBJ2-5,TRBV2,CASQEFAGETQYF
TRBJ1-4,TRBV9,CASSSRGSFLTGGVTNEKLFF
TRBJ1-2,TRBV6-5,CASRPSGVGGYTF
TRBJ2-3,TRBV10-3,CAISYRDRGSNTQYF
TRBJ1-2,TRBV28,CASSGGVVHYGYTF
TRBJ1-1,TRBV29-1,CSVHPGGVGTEAFF
TRBJ1-5,TRBV6-5,CASSYSQTHQPQHF
TRBJ2-5,TRBV6-6,CASSQSGLQETQYF
TRBJ1-1,TRBV30,CAWMRSEAFF
TRBJ2-4,TRBV27,CASSPSAGEDKNIQYF
TRBJ2-1,TRBV10-1,CASSRWDRSGNEQFF
TRBJ1-6,TRBV7-2,CASRLDNSPLHF
TRBJ2-7,TRBV6-1,CASSLESLSEQYF
TRBJ1-2,TRBV15,CATSRVLDRGDYTF
TRBJ2-1,TRBV11-3,CASSLDPSTNSYNEQFF
TRBJ2-5,TRBV11-1,CASSPNAGALQETQYF
TRBJ2-3,TRBV5-4,CASSFSGVGRTDTQYF
TRBJ1-2,TRBV2,CASSFQGLDGYPF
TRBJ1-5,TRBV5-4,CASSLLTGTGQPQHF
TRBJ2-7,TRBV10-1,CASSEASGGASYEQYF
TRBJ1-2,TRBV7-9,CASSARGRAGGYTF
TRBJ1-2,TRBV10-3,CATSRGQVGDYGYTF
TRBJ2-1,TRBV6-5,CATLIAGGLGEQFF
TRBJ2-7,TRBV15,CATSREPGNYEQYF
TRBJ1-4,TRBV19,CASSIDARIHEKLFF
TRBJ1-1,TRBV2,CASRRDQTEAFF
TRBJ2-1,TRBV5-1,CASSLGFGTAYNEQFF
TRBJ2-2,TRBV27,CASRRGVDTGELFF
.,TRBV15,CATSQKSGGGPYEQYF
TRBJ1-1,TRBV6-5,CASRGTGLNTEAFF
TRBJ1-5,TRBV19,CASRATGTYSNQPQHF
TRBJ2-1,TRBV28,CASSSGTSGRYEQFF
TRBJ1-4,TRBV10-3,CAISPGQGREKLFF